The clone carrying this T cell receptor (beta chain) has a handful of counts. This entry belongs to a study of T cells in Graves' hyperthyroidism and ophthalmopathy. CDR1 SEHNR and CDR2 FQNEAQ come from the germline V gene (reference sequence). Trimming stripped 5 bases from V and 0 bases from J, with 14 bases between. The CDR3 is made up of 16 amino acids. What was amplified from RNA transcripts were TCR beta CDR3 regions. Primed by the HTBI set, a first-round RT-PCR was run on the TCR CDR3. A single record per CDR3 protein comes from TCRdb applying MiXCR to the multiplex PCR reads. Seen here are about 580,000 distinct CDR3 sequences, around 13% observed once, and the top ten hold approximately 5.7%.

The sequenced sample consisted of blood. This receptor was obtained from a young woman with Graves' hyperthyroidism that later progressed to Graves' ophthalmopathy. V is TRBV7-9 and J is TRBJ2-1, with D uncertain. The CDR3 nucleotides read TGTGCCAGCAGCCTTCGTGGGTCCAGCTCCTACAATGAGCAGTTCTTC. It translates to CASSLRGSSSYNEQFF.